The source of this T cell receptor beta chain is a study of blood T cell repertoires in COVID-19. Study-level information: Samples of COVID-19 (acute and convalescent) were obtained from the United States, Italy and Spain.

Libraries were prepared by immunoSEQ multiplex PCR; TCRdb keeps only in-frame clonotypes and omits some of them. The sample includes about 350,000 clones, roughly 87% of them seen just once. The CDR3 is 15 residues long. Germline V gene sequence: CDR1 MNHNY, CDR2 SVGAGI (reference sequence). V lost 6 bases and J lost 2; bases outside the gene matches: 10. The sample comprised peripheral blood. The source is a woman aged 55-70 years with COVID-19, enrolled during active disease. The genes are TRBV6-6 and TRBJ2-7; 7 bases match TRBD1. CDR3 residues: CASRLTGSVTYEQYF. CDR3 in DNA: TGTGCCAGCAGGCTGACAGGGTCGGTAACCTACGAGCAGTACTTC.